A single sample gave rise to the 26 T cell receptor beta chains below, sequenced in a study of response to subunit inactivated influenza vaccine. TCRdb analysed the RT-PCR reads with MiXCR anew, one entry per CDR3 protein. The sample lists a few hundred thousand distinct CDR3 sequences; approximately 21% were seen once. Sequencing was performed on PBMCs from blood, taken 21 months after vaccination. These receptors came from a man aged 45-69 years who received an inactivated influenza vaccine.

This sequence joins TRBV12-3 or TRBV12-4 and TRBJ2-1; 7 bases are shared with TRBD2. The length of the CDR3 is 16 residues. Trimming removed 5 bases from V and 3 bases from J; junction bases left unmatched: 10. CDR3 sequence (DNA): TGTGCCAGCAGTCCAGCCTATGGCGGGGGCTACAATGAGCAGTTCTTC. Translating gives CASSPAYGGGYNEQFF.

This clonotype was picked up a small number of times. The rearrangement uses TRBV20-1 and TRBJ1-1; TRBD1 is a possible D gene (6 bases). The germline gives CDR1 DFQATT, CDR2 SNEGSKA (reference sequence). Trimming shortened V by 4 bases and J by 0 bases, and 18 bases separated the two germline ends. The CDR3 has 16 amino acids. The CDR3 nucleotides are TGCAGTGCTACCCCGGGCAGGGGCCGGTTGAACACTGAAGCTTTCTTT. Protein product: CSATPGRGRLNTEAFF.

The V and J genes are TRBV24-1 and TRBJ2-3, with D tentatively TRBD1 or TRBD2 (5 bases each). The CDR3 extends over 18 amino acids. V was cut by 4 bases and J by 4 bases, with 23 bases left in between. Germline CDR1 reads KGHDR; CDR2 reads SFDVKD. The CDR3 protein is CATSDPLWGNGMADTQYF. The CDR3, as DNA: TGTGCCACCAGTGACCCGTTGTGGGGGAATGGCATGGCAGATACGCAGTATTTT.

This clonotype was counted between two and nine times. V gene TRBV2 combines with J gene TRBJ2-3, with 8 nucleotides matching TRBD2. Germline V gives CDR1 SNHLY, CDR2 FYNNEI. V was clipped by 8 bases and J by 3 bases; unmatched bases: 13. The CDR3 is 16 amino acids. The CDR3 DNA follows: TGTGCCAGCGGAGCTACCTTAGCGGGGTGGACAGATACGCAGTATTTT. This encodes CASGATLAGWTDTQYF.

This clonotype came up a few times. The CDR3 sequence: CASSENSLLNTEAFF. DNA for the CDR3: TGTGCCAGCAGTGAAAACAGCCTACTGAACACTGAAGCTTTCTTT. V gene TRBV6-4 combines with J gene TRBJ1-1; D remains ambiguous. Germline loops: CDR1 MRHNA, CDR2 SNTAGT. The CDR3 runs 15 residues. V dropped 3 bases and J dropped 0 bases, with 11 bases sitting between them.

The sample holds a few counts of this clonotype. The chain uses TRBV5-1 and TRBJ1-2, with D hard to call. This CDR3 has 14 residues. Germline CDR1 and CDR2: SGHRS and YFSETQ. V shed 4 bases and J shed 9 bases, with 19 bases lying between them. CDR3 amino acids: CASSRESLPGSYTF. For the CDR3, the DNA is TGCGCCAGCAGCCGGGAGTCTTTACCGGGGAGCTACACCTTC.

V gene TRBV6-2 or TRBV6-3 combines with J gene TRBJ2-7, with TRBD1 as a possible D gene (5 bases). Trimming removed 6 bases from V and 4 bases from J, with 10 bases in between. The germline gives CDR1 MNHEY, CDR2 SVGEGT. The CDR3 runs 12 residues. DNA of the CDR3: TGTGCCAGCAGAACCGGACATTACGAGCAGTACTTC. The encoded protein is CASRTGHYEQYF.

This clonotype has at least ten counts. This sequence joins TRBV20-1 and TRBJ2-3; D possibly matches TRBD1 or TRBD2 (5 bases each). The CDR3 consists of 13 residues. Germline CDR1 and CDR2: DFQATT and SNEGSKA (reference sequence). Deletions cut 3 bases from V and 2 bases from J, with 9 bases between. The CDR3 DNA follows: TGCAGTGCTAGGAGGGACGCCACAGATACGCAGTATTTT. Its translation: CSARRDATDTQYF.

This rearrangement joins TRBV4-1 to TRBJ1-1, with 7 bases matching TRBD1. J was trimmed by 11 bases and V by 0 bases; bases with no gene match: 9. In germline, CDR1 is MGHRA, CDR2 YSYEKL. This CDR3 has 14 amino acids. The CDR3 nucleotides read TGCGCCAGCAGCCAAGATTTCGACAGGGTGCACGCTTTCTTT. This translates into CASSQDFDRVHAFF.

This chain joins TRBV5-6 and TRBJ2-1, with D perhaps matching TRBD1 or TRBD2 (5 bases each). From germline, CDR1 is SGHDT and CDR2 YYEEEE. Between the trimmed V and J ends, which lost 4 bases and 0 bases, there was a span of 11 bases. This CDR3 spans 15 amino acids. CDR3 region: CASSLGVFSYNEQFF. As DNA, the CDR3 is TGTGCCAGCAGCCTGGGGGTTTTCTCCTACAATGAGCAGTTCTTC.

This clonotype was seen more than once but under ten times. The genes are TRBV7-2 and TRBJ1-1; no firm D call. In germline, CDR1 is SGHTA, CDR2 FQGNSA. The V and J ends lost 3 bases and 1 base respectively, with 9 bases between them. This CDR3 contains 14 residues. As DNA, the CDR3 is TGTGCCAGCAGCTTTCAGACGGCGAACACTGAAGCTTTCTTT. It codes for CASSFQTANTEAFF.

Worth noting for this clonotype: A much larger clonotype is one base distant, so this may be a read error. CDR3 nucleotides: TGTGCCAGCAGTTTCGACAGGGGGATCTACTACGAGCAGTACTTC. It specifies CASSFDRGIYYEQYF. The chain joins TRBV6-5 to TRBJ2-7; 9 bases align to TRBD1. Germline CDR1 is MNHEY and CDR2 is SVGAGI. V trimming: 4 bases; J trimming: 3 bases; junction bases outside the gene matches: 7. This CDR3 contains 15 residues.

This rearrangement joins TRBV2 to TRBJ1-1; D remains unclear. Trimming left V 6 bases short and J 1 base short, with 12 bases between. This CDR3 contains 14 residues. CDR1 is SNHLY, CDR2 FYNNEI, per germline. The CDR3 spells CASSDQVSNTEAFF. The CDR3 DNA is TGTGCCAGCAGCGATCAGGTCTCGAACACTGAAGCTTTCTTT.

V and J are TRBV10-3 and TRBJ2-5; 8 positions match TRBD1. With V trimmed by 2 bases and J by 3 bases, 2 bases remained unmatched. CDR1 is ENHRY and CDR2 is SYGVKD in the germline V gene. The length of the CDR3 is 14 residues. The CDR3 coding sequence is TGTGCCATCAGTGAGGCAGGGGGCAAAGAGACCCAGTACTTC. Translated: CAISEAGGKETQYF.

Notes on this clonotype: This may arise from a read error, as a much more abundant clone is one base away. CDR3 protein: CASSYGTLNQTQHF. CDR3 bases: TGCGCCAGCAGCTACGGGACTCTCAATCAGACCCAGCATTTT. The V gene is TRBV5-1, the J gene TRBJ1-5, with D tentatively TRBD1 (5 bases). The CDR3 loop spans 14 amino acids. Germline V CDR1 and CDR2: SGHRS, YFSETQ.

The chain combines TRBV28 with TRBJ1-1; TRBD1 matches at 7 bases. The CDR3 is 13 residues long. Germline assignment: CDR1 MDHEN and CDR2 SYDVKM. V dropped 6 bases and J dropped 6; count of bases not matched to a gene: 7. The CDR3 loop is CASRGTVSPEAFF. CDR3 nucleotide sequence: TGTGCCAGCAGGGGGACAGTCTCCCCTGAAGCTTTCTTT.

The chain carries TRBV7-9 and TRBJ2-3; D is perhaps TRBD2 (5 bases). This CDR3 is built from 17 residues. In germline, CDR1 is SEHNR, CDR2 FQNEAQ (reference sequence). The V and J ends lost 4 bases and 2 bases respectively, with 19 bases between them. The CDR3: CASSSGFPLTNTDTQYF. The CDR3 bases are TGTGCCAGCAGCTCGGGATTCCCCTTGACTAACACAGATACGCAGTATTTT.

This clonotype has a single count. CDR3 in amino acids: CASSLFGGQEDTQYF. Written as DNA, the CDR3 is TGTGCCAGCAGTTTATTCGGGGGGCAAGAAGATACGCAGTATTTT. The chain employs TRBV12-3 or TRBV12-4 and TRBJ2-3; tentatively, D is TRBD2 (7 bases). The CDR3 length is 15 residues. Trimming removed 2 bases from V and 5 bases from J, with 14 bases in between.

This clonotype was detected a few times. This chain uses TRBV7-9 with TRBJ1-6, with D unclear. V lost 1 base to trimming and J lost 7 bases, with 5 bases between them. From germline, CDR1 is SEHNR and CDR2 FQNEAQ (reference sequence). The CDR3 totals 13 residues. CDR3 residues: CASSLGENSPLHF. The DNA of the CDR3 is TGTGCCAGCAGCTTAGGTGAGAATTCACCCCTCCACTTT.

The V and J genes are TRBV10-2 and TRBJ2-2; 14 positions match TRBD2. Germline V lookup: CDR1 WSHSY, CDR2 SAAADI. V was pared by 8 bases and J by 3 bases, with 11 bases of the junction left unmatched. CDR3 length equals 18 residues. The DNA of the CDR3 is TGCGCCAGCGCTGGGACTAGCGGGAGAAAGATGGACACCGGGGAGCTGTTTTTT. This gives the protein CASAGTSGRKMDTGELFF.

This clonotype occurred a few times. CDR3 DNA sequence: TGCGCCAGCAGCCAAGAAATTGGCACCACGGCAACTGAAGCTTTCTTT. It specifies CASSQEIGTTATEAFF. The genes are TRBV4-3 and TRBJ1-1; D not certain. The germline gives CDR1 LGHNA, CDR2 YSLEER. V was shortened by 0 bases and J by 5 bases, with 16 bases between the two germline ends. This CDR3 region has 16 residues.

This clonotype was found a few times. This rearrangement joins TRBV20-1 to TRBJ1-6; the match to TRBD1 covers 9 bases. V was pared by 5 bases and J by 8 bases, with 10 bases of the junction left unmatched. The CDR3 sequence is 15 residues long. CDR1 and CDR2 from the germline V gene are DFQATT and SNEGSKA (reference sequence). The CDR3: CSAHTDRGYDSPLHF. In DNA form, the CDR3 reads TGCAGTGCTCATACCGACAGGGGGTATGATTCACCCCTCCACTTT.

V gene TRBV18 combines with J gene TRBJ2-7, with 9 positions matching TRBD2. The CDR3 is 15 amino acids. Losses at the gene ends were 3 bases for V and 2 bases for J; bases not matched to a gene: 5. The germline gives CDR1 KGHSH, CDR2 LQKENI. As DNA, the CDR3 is TGTGCCAGCTCACCCGAGGGACTAGCCCCCTACGAGCAGTACTTC. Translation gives CASSPEGLAPYEQYF.

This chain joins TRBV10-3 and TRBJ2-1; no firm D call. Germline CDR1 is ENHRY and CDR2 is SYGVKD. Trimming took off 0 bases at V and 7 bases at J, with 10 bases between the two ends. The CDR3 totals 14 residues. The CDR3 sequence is CAISESGSLNEQFF. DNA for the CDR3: TGTGCCATCAGTGAGTCGGGATCGTTGAATGAGCAGTTCTTC.

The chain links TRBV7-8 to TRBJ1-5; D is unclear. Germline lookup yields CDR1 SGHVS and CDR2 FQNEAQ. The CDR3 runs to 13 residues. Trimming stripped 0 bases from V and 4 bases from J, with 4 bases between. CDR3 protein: CASSLAFNQPQHF. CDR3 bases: TGTGCCAGCAGCTTAGCGTTTAATCAGCCCCAGCATTTT.

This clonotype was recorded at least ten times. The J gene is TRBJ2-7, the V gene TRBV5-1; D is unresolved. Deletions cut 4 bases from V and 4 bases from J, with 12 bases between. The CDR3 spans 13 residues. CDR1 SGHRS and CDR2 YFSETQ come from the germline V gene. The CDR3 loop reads CASSLVVGYEQYF. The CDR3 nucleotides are TGCGCCAGCAGCCTCGTGGTAGGGTACGAGCAGTACTTC. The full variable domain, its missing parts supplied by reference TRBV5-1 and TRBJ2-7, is KAGVTQTPRYLIKTRGQQVTLSCSPISGHRSVSWYQQTPGQGLQFLFEYFSETQRNKGNFPGRFSGRQFSNSRSEMNVSTLELGDSALYLCASSLVVGYEQYFGPGTRLTVT.